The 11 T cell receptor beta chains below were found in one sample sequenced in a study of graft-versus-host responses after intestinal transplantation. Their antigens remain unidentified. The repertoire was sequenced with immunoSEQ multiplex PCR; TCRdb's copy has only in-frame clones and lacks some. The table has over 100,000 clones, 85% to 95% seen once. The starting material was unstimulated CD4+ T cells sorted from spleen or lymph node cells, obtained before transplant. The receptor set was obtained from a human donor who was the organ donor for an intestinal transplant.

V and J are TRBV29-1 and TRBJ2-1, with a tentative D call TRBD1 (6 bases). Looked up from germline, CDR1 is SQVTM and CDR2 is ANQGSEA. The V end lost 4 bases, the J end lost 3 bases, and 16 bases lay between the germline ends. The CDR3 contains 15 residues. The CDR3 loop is CSVGGQSFHYNEQFF. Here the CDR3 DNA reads TGCAGCGTTGGAGGACAGTCTTTTCACTACAATGAGCAGTTCTTC.

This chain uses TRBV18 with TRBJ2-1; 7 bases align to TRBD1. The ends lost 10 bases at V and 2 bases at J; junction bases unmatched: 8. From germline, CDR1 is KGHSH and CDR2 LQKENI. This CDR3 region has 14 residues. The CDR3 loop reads CATMRGQPYNEQFF. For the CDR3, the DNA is TGTGCCACCATGAGGGGACAGCCCTACAATGAGCAGTTCTTC.

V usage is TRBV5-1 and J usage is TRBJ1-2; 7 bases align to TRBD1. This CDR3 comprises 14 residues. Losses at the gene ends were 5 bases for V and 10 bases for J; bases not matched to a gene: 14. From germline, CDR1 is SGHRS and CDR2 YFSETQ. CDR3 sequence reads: CASRPGTARRDYTF. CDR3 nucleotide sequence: TGCGCCAGCAGGCCCGGGACAGCTCGTCGGGACTACACCTTC. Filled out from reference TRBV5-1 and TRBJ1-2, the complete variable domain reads KAGVTQTPRYLIKTRGQQVTLSCSPISGHRSVSWYQQTPGQGLQFLFEYFSETQRNKGNFPGRFSGRQFSNSRSEMNVSTLELGDSALYLCASRPGTARRDYTFGSGTRLTVV.

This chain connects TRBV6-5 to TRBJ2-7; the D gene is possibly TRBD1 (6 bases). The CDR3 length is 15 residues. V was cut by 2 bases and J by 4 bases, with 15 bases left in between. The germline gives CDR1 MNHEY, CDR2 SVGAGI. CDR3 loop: CASSYRGQPPYEQYF. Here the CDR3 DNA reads TGTGCCAGCAGTTACCGCGGACAGCCACCGTACGAGCAGTACTTC.

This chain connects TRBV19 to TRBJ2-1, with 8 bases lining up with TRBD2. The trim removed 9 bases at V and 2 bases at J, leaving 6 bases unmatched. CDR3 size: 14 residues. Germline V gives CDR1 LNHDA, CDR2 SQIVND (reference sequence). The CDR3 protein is CASSGGWTYNEQFF. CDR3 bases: TGTGCCAGCAGCGGGGGTTGGACCTACAATGAGCAGTTCTTC.

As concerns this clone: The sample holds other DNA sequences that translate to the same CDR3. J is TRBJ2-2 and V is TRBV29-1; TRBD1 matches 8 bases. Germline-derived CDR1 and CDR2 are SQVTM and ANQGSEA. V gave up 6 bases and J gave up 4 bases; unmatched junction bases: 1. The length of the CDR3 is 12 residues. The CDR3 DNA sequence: TGCAGCGTCGACAGGGGCACCGGGGAGCTGTTTTTT. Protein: CSVDRGTGELFF.

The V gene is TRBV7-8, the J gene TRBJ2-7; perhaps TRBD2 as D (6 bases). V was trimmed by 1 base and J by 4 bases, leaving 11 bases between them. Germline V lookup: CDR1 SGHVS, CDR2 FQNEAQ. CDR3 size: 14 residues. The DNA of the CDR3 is TGTGCCAGCAGCTTAGGCGGGACTCCTTACGAGCAGTACTTC. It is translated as CASSLGGTPYEQYF.

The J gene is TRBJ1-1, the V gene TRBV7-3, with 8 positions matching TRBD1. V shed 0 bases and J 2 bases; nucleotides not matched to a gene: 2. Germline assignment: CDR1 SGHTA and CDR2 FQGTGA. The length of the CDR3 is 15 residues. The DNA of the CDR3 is TGTGCCAGCAGCTTAACCGGGACAGGAAACACTGAAGCTTTCTTT. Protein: CASSLTGTGNTEAFF.

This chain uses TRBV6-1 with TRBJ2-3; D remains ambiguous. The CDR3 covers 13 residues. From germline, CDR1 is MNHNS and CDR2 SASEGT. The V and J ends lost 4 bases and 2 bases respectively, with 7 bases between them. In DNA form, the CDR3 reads TGTGCCAGCAGTGTGCAGCACACAGATACGCAGTATTTT. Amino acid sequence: CASSVQHTDTQYF.

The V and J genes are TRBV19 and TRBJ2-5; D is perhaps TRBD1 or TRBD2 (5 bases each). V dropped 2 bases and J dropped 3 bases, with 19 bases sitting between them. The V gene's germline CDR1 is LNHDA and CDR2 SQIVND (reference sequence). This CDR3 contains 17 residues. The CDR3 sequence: CASSIRPAGTLKETQYF. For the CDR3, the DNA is TGTGCCAGTAGTATAAGGCCAGCAGGGACCTTAAAAGAGACCCAGTACTTC.

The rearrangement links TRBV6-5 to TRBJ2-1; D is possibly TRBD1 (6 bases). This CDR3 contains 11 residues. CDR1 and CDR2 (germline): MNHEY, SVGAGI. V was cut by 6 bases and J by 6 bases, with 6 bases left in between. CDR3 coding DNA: TGTGCCAGCAGCAGGGGCAATGAGCAGTTCTTC. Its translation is CASSRGNEQFF.